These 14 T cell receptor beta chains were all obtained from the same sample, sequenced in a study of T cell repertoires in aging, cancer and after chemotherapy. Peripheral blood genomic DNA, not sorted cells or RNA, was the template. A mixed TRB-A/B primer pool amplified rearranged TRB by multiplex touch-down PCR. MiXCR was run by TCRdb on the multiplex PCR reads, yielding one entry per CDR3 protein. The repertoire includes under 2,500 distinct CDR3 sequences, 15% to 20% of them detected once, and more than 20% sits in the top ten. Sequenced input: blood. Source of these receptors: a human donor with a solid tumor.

The CDR3 DNA reads TGTGCCAGCACGACAGGGATCGGCTACACCTTC. This gives the protein CASTTGIGYTF. V and J are TRBV25-1 and TRBJ1-2; 7 nucleotides agree with TRBD1. CDR1 MGHDK and CDR2 SYGVNS come from the germline V gene. CDR3 size: 11 residues. J was trimmed by 8 bases and V by 7 bases; bases with no gene match: 4.

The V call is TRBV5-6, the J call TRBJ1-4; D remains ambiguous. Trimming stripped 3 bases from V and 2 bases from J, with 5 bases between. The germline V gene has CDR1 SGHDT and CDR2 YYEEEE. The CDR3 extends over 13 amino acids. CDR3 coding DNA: TGTGCCAGCAGCTCGGACACTAATGAAAAACTGTTTTTT. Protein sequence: CASSSDTNEKLFF.

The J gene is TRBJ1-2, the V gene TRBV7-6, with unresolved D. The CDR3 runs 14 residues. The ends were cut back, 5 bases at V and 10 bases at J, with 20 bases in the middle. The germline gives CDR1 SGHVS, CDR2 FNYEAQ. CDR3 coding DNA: TGTGCCAGCAGCACACTGACAAGCGAGGTACCCTACACCTTC. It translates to CASSTLTSEVPYTF.

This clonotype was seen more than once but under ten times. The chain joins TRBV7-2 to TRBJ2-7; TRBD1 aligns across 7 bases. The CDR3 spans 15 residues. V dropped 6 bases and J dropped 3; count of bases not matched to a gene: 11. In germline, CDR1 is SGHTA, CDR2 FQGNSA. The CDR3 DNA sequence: TGTGCCAGCAGTCTAACTTGGGACAGCTTCTACGAGCAGTACTTC. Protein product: CASSLTWDSFYEQYF.

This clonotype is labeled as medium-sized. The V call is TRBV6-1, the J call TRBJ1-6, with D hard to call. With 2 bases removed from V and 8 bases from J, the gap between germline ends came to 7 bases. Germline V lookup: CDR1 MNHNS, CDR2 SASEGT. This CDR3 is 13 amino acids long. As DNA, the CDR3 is TGTGCCAGCAGTGAAACTATAGATTCACCCCTCCACTTT. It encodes CASSETIDSPLHF.

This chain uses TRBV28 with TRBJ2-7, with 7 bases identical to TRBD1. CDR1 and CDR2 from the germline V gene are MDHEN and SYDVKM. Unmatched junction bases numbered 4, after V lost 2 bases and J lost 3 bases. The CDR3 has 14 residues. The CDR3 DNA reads TGTGCCAGCAGTTTAGGGGGACAGATCTACGAGCAGTACTTC. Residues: CASSLGGQIYEQYF.

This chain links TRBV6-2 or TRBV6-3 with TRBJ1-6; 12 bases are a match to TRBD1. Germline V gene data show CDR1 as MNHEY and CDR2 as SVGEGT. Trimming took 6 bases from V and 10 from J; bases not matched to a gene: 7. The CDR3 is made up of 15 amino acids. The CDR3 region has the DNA TGTGCCAGCAGCTCCGGGACAGGGGGCCGCTCACCCCTCCACTTT. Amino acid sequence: CASSSGTGGRSPLHF.

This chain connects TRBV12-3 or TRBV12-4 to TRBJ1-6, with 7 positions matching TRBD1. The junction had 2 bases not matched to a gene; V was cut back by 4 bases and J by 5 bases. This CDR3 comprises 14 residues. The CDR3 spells CASSSGTDNSPLHF. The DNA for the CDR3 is TGTGCCAGCAGTTCCGGGACAGATAATTCACCCCTCCACTTT.

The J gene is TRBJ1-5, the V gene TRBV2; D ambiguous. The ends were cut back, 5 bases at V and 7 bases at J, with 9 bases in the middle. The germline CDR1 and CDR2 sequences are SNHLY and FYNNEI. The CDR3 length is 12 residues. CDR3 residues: CASSYFRQPQHF. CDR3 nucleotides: TGTGCCAGCAGTTATTTTCGACAGCCCCAGCATTTT.

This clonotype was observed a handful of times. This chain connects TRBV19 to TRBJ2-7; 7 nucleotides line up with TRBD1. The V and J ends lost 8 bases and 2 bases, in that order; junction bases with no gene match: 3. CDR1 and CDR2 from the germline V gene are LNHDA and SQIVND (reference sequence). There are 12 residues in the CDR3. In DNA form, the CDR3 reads TGTGCCAGTTCCGGGACAGCCTACGAGCAGTACTTC. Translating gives CASSGTAYEQYF.

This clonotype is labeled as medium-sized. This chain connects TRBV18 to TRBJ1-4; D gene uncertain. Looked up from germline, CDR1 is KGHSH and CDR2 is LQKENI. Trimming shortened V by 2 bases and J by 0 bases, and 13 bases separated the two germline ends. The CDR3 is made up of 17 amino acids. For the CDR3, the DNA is TGTGCCAGCTCACCAAGGGAGTCCTTTGCAACTAATGAAAAACTGTTTTTT. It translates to CASSPRESFATNEKLFF. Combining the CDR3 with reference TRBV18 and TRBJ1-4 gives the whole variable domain NAGVMQNPRHLVRRRGQEARLRCSPMKGHSHVYWYRQLPEEGLKFMVYLQKENIIDESGMPKERFSAEFPKEGPSILRIQQVVRGDSAAYFCASSPRESFATNEKLFFGSGTQLSVL.

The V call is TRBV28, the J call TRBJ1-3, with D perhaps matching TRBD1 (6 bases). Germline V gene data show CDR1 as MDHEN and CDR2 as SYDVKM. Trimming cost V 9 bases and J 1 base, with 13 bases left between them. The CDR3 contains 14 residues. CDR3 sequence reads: CASSPGTSGNTIYF. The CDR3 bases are TGTGCCAGTTCCCCCGGGACATCTGGAAACACCATATATTTT. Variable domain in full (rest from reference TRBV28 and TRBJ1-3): DVKVTQSSRYLVKRTGEKVFLECVQDMDHENMFWYRQDPGLGLRLIYFSYDVKMKEKGDIPEGYSVSREKKERFSLILESASTNQTSMYLCASSPGTSGNTIYFGEGSWLTVV.

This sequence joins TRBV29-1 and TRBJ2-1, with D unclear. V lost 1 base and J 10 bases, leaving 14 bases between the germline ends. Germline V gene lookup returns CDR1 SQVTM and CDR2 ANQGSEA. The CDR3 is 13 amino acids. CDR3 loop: CSVEGSADTEQFF. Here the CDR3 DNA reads TGCAGCGTTGAAGGCAGTGCTGATACGGAGCAGTTCTTC.

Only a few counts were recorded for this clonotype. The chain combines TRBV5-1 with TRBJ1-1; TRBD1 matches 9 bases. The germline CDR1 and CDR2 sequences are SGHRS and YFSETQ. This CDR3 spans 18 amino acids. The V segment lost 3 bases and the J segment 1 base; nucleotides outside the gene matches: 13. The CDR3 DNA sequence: TGCGCCAGCAGCTGGAACTTGCGGACAGGGGTAACGAACACTGAAGCTTTCTTT. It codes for CASSWNLRTGVTNTEAFF.